The sequence of this TCR beta chain was determined in a study of neurological immune-mediated disorders. Overall study results and limits: The most TCR clonal expansion was seen in HTLV-1-associated myelopathy, whereas the least was seen in multiple sclerosis, below the level in healthy controls.

This clonotype was seen at least ten times. Its antigen is as yet unknown. Germline V gives CDR1 DFQATT, CDR2 SNEGSKA (reference sequence). The CDR3 has 15 amino acids. Unsorted libraries were derived from 2 million PBMCs stored at -80 C. The cDNA was synthesized by means of template-switch 5'RACE, which was carried out with 10-nucleotide random UMIs. Sequencing of 15-18 subjects in each run yielded over 160 million TCR-beta sequences. TCRdb re-called the 5' RACE reads through MiXCR, storing one row per CDR3 protein. This table has about 50,000 distinct CDR3 sequences, 10% appearing once. The sample consisted of PBMCs. V and J are TRBV20-1 and TRBJ2-1; 10 bases fit TRBD2. This receptor was obtained from a man in his 70s with HTLV-1-associated myelopathy (HAM/TSP). The CDR3 region is CAPHSGRLSYNEQFF. The CDR3 DNA reads as TGCGCCCCTCATAGCGGGAGGTTGTCCTACAATGAGCAGTTCTTC.